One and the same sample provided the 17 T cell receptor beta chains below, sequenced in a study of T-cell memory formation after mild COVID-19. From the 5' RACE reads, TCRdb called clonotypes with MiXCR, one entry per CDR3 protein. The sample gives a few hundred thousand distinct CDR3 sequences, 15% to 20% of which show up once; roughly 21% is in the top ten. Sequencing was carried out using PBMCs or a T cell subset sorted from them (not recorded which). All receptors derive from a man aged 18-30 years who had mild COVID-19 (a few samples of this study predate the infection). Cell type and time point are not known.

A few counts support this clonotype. The chain's CDR3 is CSARTDLQAQYF. The CDR3 DNA reads TGCAGTGCTAGGACTGACCTCCAGGCCCAGTACTTC. This sequence joins TRBV20-1 and TRBJ2-5; D not certain. V was cut by 3 bases and J by 9 bases, with 14 bases left in between. This CDR3 has 12 amino acids. In germline, CDR1 is DFQATT, CDR2 SNEGSKA (reference sequence).

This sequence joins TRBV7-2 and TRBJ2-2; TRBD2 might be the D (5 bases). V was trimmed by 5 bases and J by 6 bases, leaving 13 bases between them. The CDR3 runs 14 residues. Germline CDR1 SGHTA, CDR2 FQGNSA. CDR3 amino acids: CASSTSGGSGELFF. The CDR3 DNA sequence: TGTGCCAGCAGCACCTCCGGCGGGTCCGGGGAGCTGTTTTTT.

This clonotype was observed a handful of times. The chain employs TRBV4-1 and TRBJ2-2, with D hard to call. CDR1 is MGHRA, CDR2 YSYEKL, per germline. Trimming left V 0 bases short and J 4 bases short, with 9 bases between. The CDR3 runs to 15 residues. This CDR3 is CASSQEKGLTGELFF. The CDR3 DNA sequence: TGCGCCAGCAGCCAAGAAAAGGGTCTCACCGGGGAGCTGTTTTTT.

The CDR3 DNA is TGTGCCAGCAGCAGGACAGCAGGACGTGAATCACCCCTCCACTTT. The encoded protein is CASSRTAGRESPLHF. J is TRBJ1-6 and V is TRBV7-8; D is perhaps TRBD1 (6 bases). Looked up from germline, CDR1 is SGHVS and CDR2 is FQNEAQ. The CDR3 runs to 15 residues. V dropped 5 bases and J dropped 10 bases, with 18 bases sitting between them.

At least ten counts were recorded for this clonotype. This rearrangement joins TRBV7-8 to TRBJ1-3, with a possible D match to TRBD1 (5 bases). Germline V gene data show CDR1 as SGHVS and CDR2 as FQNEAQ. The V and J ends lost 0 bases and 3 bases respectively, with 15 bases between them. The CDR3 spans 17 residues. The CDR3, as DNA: TGTGCCAGCAGCTTAGCGCAGGGCGGGGGTGGTGGAAACACCATATATTTT. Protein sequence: CASSLAQGGGGGNTIYF.

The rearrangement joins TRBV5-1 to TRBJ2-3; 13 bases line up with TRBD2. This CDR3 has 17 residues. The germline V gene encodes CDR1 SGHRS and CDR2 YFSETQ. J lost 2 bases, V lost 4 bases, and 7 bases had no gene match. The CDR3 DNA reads TGCGCCAGCAGCCCGCTGACTAGCGGGGGGTTCACAGATACGCAGTATTTT. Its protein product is CASSPLTSGGFTDTQYF.

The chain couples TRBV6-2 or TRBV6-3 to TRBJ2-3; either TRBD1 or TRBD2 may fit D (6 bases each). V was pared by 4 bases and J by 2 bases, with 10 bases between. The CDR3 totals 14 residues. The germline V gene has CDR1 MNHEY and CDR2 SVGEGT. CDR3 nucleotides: TGTGCCAGCAGTTTACAGGGACTCACAGATACGCAGTATTTT. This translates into CASSLQGLTDTQYF.

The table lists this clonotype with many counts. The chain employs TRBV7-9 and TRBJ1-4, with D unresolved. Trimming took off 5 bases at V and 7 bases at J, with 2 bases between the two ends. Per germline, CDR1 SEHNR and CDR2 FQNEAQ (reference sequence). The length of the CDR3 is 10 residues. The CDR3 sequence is CASSGEKLFF. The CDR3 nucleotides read TGTGCCAGCAGCGGTGAAAAACTGTTTTTT.

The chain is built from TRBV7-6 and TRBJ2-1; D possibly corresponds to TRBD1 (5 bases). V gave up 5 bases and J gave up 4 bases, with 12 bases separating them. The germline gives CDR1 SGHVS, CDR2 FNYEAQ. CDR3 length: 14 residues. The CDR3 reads CASSTGGPYNEQFF. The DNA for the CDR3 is TGTGCCAGCAGCACAGGTGGGCCTTACAATGAGCAGTTCTTC.

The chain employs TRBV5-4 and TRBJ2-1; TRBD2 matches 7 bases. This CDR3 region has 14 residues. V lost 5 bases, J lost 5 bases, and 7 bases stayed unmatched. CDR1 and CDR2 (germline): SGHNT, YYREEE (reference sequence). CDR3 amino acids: CASRGAGPNNEQFF. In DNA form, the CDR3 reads TGTGCCAGCAGGGGAGCGGGGCCTAACAATGAGCAGTTCTTC.

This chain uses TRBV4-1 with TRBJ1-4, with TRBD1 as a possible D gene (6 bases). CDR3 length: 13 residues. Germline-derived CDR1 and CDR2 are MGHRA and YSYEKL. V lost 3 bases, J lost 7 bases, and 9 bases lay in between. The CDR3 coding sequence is TGCGCCAGCAGCCAGTGGGGGCGTGAAAAACTGTTTTTT. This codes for CASSQWGREKLFF.

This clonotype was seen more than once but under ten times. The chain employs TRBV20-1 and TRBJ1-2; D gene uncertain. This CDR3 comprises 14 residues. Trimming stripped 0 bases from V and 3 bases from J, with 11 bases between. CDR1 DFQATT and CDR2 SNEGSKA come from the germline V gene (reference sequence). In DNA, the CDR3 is TGCAGTGCTAGAGATCGAGGGCAGGACTATGGCTACACCTTC. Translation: CSARDRGQDYGYTF.

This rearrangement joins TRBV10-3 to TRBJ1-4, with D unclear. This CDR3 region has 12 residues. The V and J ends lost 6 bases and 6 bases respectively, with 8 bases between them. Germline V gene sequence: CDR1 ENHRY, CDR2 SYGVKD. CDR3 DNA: TGTGCCATCAGGGGTACGGATGAAAAACTGTTTTTT. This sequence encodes CAIRGTDEKLFF.

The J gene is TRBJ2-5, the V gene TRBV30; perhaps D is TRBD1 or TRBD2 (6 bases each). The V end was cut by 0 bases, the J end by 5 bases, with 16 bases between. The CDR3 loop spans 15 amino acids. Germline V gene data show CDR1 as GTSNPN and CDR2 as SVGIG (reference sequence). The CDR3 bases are TGTGCCTGGAGTGTACTGTGGGGGGCCGGCGAGACCCAGTACTTC. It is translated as CAWSVLWGAGETQYF.

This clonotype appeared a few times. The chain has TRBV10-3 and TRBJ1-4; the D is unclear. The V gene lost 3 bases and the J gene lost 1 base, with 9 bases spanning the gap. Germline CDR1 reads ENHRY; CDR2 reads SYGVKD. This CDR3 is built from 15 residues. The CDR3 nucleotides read TGTGCCATCAGTGATCGTGGCCAAACTAATGAAAAACTGTTTTTT. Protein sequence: CAISDRGQTNEKLFF.

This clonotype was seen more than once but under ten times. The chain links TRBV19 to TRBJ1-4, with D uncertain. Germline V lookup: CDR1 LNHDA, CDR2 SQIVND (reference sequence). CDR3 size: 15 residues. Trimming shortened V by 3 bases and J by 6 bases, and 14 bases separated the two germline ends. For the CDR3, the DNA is TGTGCCAGTAGTATGGCTGGGGTGGTTGATGAAAAACTGTTTTTT. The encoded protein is CASSMAGVVDEKLFF.

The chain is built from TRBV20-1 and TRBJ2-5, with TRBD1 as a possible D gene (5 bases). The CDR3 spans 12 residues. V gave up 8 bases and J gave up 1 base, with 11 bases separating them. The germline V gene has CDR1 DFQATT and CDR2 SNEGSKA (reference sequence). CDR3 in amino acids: CSLRGSQETQYF. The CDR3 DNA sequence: TGCAGTCTAAGGGGCAGCCAAGAGACCCAGTACTTC.